The 23 T cell receptor beta chains below all came from one sample that was sequenced in a study of beta chain features in type 1 diabetes. Investigators reverse transcribed all isolated RNA, so they sequenced expressed TCRB transcripts. Some clones are missing from TCRdb's copy, which holds only in-frame ones; the method was immunoSEQ multiplex PCR. The sample carries roughly 500,000 clones, about 29% recorded once. Sequenced: naive CD4+ T cells from blood. The source is a man younger than 30 in good health.

In this sample, this clone turned up a few times. J is TRBJ2-3 and V is TRBV29-1; D is possibly TRBD1 or TRBD2 (6 bases each). Germline lookup yields CDR1 SQVTM and CDR2 ANQGSEA. V was cut by 6 bases and J by 2 bases, with 18 bases left in between. This CDR3 region has 15 residues. Here the CDR3 DNA reads TGCAGCGTGGGGGGACTCCAGGGGCCCACAGATACGCAGTATTTT. Protein product: CSVGGLQGPTDTQYF.

This clone was counted only a few times. This rearrangement joins TRBV27 to TRBJ2-6; D call uncertain. Germline V gives CDR1 MNHEY, CDR2 SMNVEV (reference sequence). CDR3 length: 15 residues. With 3 bases removed from V and 5 bases from J, the gap between germline ends came to 11 bases. In DNA form, the CDR3 reads TGTGCCAGCAGTTTGGTGTCAGCTCGGGCCAACGTCCTGACTTTC. It translates to CASSLVSARANVLTF.

This clone showed up just a few times. This specimen includes other DNA sequences encoding the same CDR3. This chain connects TRBV29-1 to TRBJ2-3; the D is unclear. The CDR3 consists of 13 residues. V shed 4 bases and J shed 5 bases, with 13 bases lying between them. CDR1 SQVTM and CDR2 ANQGSEA come from the germline V gene. CDR3: CSVGGLMGDTQYF. The CDR3 bases are TGCAGCGTTGGTGGTCTAATGGGAGATACGCAGTATTTT.

This clone was counted between two and nine times. This chain uses TRBV10-3 with TRBJ2-1; the match to TRBD2 covers 7 bases. The CDR3 length is 15 residues. Trimming at V came to 5 bases and at J to 0 bases, leaving 4 bases not matched to a gene. The V gene's germline CDR1 is ENHRY and CDR2 SYGVKD. CDR3 in amino acids: CAISTRTSSYNEQFF. The CDR3 DNA is TGTGCCATCAGTACGAGGACTAGCTCCTACAATGAGCAGTTCTTC.

The chain has TRBV7-9 and TRBJ2-1; D call uncertain. Germline V gene lookup returns CDR1 SEHNR and CDR2 FQNEAQ (reference sequence). V was shortened by 1 base and J by 9 bases, with 13 bases between the two germline ends. This CDR3 is 14 amino acids long. The CDR3 loop reads CASSLDVESGEQFF. CDR3 sequence (DNA): TGTGCCAGCAGCTTAGATGTGGAGTCCGGTGAGCAGTTCTTC.

The rearrangement joins TRBV9 to TRBJ2-2, with 9 bases lining up with TRBD2. This CDR3 has 14 residues. Germline lookup yields CDR1 SGDLS and CDR2 YYNGEE. J gave up 3 bases and V 7 bases, and 4 bases lay outside the gene matches. The CDR3 DNA is TGTGCCAGCTTAGCGGGAGCGGACACCGGGGAGCTGTTTTTT. Protein sequence: CASLAGADTGELFF.

This chain joins TRBV28 and TRBJ2-5; TRBD1 matches at 8 bases. The CDR3 has 16 residues. Germline assignment: CDR1 MDHEN and CDR2 SYDVKM. V gave up 4 bases and J gave up 4 bases; unmatched junction bases: 11. The CDR3 nucleotides are TGTGCCAGCAGTTCTCCGACAGGGGCGGGTTCAGAGACCCAGTACTTC. Amino acid sequence: CASSSPTGAGSETQYF.

This clone is a singleton in its sample. The chain links TRBV20-1 to TRBJ1-4; D is ambiguous. The CDR3 totals 11 residues. Germline CDR1 and CDR2: DFQATT and SNEGSKA (reference sequence). Deletions cut 6 bases from V and 6 bases from J, with 8 bases between. CDR3 in amino acids: CSAPADEKLFF. The CDR3 bases are TGCAGTGCCCCAGCAGATGAAAAACTGTTTTTT.

Points on this clone: This sample also contains other DNA sequences that code for the same CDR3. The chain is built from TRBV7-2 and TRBJ2-3; D gene uncertain. Trimming removed 1 base from V and 0 bases from J, with 8 bases in between. The CDR3 is 15 amino acids. The V gene's germline CDR1 is SGHTA and CDR2 FQGNSA. CDR3 coding DNA: TGTGCCAGCAGCTTAGGTCCTGCTAGCACAGATACGCAGTATTTT. It codes for CASSLGPASTDTQYF.

This clone has only a few counts. V usage is TRBV5-1 and J usage is TRBJ2-5; D remains ambiguous. V dropped 4 bases and J dropped 5 bases, with 9 bases sitting between them. CDR3 length: 12 residues. Germline values: CDR1 SGHRS, CDR2 YFSETQ. Here the CDR3 reads CASSRLGETQYF. In nucleotides, the CDR3 is TGCGCCAGCAGCCGACTGGGCGAGACCCAGTACTTC.

The chain recombines TRBV28 with TRBJ2-4; D not resolved. The CDR3 is made up of 14 amino acids. From germline, CDR1 is MDHEN and CDR2 SYDVKM. V lost 4 bases, J lost 0 bases, and 7 bases lay in between. Written as DNA, the CDR3 is TGTGCCAGCAGTTGGAGCCTAGCCAAAAACATTCAGTACTTC. Its protein is CASSWSLAKNIQYF. Full variable domain (missing parts from reference TRBV28 and TRBJ2-4): DVKVTQSSRYLVKRTGEKVFLECVQDMDHENMFWYRQDPGLGLRLIYFSYDVKMKEKGDIPEGYSVSREKKERFSLILESASTNQTSMYLCASSWSLAKNIQYFGAGTRLSVL.

The chain is built from TRBV30 and TRBJ2-4; 9 bases align to TRBD2. CDR3 length: 16 amino acids. The V gene's germline CDR1 is GTSNPN and CDR2 SVGIG (reference sequence). J lost 7 bases, V lost 2 bases, and 12 bases had no gene match. For the CDR3, the DNA is TGTGCCTGGAGTTATTTGCGGGCGGGAGGGCCGAACATTCAGTACTTC. Translated: CAWSYLRAGGPNIQYF.

The genes are TRBV10-3 and TRBJ2-3, with a weak D call TRBD2 (6 bases). Trimming pared 6 bases from V and 8 bases from J, leaving 9 bases between. Germline CDR1 reads ENHRY; CDR2 reads SYGVKD. The CDR3 loop spans 11 amino acids. The CDR3 DNA is TGTGCCATCAGGGGACTGGTTACGCAGTATTTT. This codes for CAIRGLVTQYF.

This rearrangement joins TRBV5-1 to TRBJ2-5; D call uncertain. This CDR3 is 13 amino acids long. Germline-derived CDR1 and CDR2 are SGHRS and YFSETQ. Trimming took off 0 bases at V and 2 bases at J, with 5 bases between the two ends. The chain's CDR3 is CASSLALQETQYF. CDR3 coding DNA: TGCGCCAGCAGCTTGGCCTTACAAGAGACCCAGTACTTC.

This clone was found a few times. The CDR3 reads CASSTGGLRSLAKNIQYF. DNA of the CDR3: TGTGCCAGTAGCACCGGGGGCCTCAGGTCACTAGCCAAAAACATTCAGTACTTC. The V and J genes are TRBV19 and TRBJ2-4, with D tentatively TRBD1 or TRBD2 (6 bases each). Per the germline V gene, CDR1 is LNHDA and CDR2 is SQIVND (reference sequence). This CDR3 comprises 18 residues. Trimming took 6 bases from V and 0 from J, leaving 21 bases between them.

The chain joins TRBV7-6 to TRBJ2-5; 7 bases align to TRBD2. The CDR3 extends over 13 amino acids. Trimming cost V 5 bases and J 5 bases; bases outside gene matches: 5. From germline, CDR1 is SGHVS and CDR2 FNYEAQ. Written as DNA, the CDR3 is TGTGCCAGCAGCCGAGGACTAGTCGAGACCCAGTACTTC. Protein: CASSRGLVETQYF. Full variable domain (missing parts from reference TRBV7-6 and TRBJ2-5): GAGVSQSPRYKVTKRGQDVALRCDPISGHVSLYWYRQALGQGPEFLTYFNYEAQQDKSGLPNDRFSAERPEGSISTLTIQRTEQRDSAMYRCASSRGLVETQYFGPGTRLLVL.

This clone was seen only a few times. The rearrangement uses TRBV29-1 and TRBJ2-3; TRBD2 agrees at 10 bases. The V segment lost 5 bases and the J segment 3 bases; nucleotides outside the gene matches: 11. CDR3 length: 16 amino acids. The germline V gene has CDR1 SQVTM and CDR2 ANQGSEA. In DNA, the CDR3 is TGCAGCGTTCGGGGGGTGCTAGCGGGAGCTACAGATACGCAGTATTTT. Protein: CSVRGVLAGATDTQYF.

This clone was detected many times. At the DNA level, this CDR3 is encoded by other sequences in the same sample as well. The gene calls are TRBV2 and TRBJ2-3; D gene ambiguous. CDR1 is SNHLY, CDR2 FYNNEI, per germline. The CDR3 totals 11 residues. V lost 6 bases, J lost 2 bases, and 3 bases lay in between. The CDR3: CASSYTDTQYF. CDR3 bases: TGTGCCAGCAGCTACACAGATACGCAGTATTTT.

The genes are TRBV6-5 and TRBJ2-1; 7 bases are shared with TRBD2. Germline CDR1 MNHEY, CDR2 SVGAGI. V dropped 5 bases and J dropped 3; count of bases not matched to a gene: 7. This CDR3 comprises 15 residues. CDR3 in amino acids: CASSPLGGGYNEQFF. CDR3 coding DNA: TGTGCCAGCAGTCCTCTCGGCGGGGGCTACAATGAGCAGTTCTTC.

CDR3 nucleotides: TGTGCCAGCAGCTTAGGGCCAGATACGCAGTATTTT. Amino acid sequence: CASSLGPDTQYF. The genes are TRBV11-2 and TRBJ2-3; D call uncertain. The CDR3 runs to 12 residues. Germline assignment: CDR1 SGHAT and CDR2 FQNNGV. V shed 1 base and J shed 4 bases, with 3 bases lying between them.

The V call is TRBV5-6, the J call TRBJ2-7, with D perhaps TRBD1 or TRBD2 (5 bases each). V lost 1 base to trimming and J lost 4 bases, with 12 bases between them. CDR3 length: 14 amino acids. The germline V gene encodes CDR1 SGHDT and CDR2 YYEEEE. Here the CDR3 reads CASSLMAGTYEQYF. The CDR3 nucleotides read TGTGCCAGCAGCTTGATGGCAGGGACGTACGAGCAGTACTTC.

V is TRBV7-9 and J is TRBJ1-3, with 8 positions matching TRBD1. CDR3 size: 13 residues. Germline CDR1 is SEHNR and CDR2 is FQNEAQ (reference sequence). The V gene end was trimmed by 4 bases and the J gene end by 5 bases; junction bases not matched to a gene: 1. The chain's CDR3 is CASSWTGRNTIYF. CDR3 DNA sequence: TGTGCCAGCAGCTGGACAGGGCGAAACACCATATATTTT.

In this sample, this clone turned up a few times. The rearrangement joins TRBV18 to TRBJ1-1; D not resolved. The CDR3 has 13 amino acids. Germline V gene sequence: CDR1 KGHSH, CDR2 LQKENI. Trimming cost V 5 bases and J 4 bases, with 11 bases left between them. The CDR3 reads CASSIAVGTEAFF. The CDR3 bases are TGTGCCAGCTCAATCGCAGTGGGCACTGAAGCTTTCTTT.